The clone carrying this T cell receptor (beta chain) was counted only a few times. TCRdb reanalysed the 5' RACE reads using MiXCR and keeps one entry per CDR3 protein. The sample records more than 95,000 distinct CDR3 sequences, approximately 16% being singletons. The sample comes from a study of T cells after yellow fever vaccination. This CDR3 contains 14 residues. V lost 7 bases, J lost 5 bases, and 10 bases stayed unmatched. Germline CDR1 is MNHEY and CDR2 is SVGEGT. The sample in question was CD8+ T cells sorted from PBMCs, obtained 5 days after the yellow fever booster vaccination. The sequence was collected from a man aged 18-30 years who received the YFV17D yellow fever vaccine. This sequence joins TRBV6-2 or TRBV6-3 and TRBJ1-2, with TRBD1 matching 7 bases. CDR3 region: CASTLWPGGYGYTF. Here the CDR3 DNA reads TGTGCCAGCACCCTTTGGCCAGGGGGATATGGCTACACCTTC.